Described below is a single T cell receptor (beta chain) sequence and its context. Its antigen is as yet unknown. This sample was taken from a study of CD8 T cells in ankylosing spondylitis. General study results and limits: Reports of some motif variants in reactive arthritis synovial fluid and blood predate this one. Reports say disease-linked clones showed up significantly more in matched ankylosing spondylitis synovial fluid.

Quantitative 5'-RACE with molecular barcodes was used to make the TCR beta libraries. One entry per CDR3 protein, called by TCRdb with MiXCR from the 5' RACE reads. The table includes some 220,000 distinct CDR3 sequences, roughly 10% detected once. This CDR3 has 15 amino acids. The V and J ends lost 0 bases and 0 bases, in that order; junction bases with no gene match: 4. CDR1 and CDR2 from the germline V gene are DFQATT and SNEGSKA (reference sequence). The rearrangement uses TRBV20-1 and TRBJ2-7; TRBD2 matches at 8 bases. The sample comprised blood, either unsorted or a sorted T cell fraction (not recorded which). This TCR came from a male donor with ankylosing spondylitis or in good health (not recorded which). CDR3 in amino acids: CSARDPTSGSYEQYF. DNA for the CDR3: TGCAGTGCTAGAGACCCCACTAGCGGCTCCTACGAGCAGTACTTC.